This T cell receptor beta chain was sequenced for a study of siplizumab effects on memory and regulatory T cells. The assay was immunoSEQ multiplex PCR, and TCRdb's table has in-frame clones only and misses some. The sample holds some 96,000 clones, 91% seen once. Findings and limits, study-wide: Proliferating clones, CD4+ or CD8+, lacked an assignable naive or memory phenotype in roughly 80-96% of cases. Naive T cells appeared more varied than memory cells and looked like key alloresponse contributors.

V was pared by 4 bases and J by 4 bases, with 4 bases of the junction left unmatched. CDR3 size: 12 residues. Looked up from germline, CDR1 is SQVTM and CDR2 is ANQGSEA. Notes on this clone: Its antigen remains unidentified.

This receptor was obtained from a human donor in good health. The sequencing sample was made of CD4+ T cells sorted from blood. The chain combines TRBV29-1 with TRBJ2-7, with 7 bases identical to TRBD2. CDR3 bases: TGCAGCGTTGGTAGGGGAGGGTACGAGCAGTACTTC. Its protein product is CSVGRGGYEQYF.